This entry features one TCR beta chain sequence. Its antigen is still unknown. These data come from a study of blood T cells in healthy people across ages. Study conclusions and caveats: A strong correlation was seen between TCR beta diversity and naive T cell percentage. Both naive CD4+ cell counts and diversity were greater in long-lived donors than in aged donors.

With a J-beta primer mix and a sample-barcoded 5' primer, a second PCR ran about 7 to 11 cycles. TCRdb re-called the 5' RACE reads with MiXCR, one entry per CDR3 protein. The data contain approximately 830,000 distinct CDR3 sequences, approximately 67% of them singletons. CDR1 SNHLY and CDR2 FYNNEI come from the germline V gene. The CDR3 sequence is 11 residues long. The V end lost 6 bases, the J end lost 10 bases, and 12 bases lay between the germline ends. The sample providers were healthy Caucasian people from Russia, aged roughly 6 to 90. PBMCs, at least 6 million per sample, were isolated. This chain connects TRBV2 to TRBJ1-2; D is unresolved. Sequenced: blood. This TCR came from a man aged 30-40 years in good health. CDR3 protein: CASRPALPYTF. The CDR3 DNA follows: TGTGCCAGCAGGCCGGCCCTTCCCTACACCTTC.